The 8 T cell receptor beta chains below all came from one sample that was sequenced in a study of metastatic and nonmetastatic thyroid tumors. MiXCR was used by TCRdb to re-call the PCR reads. The sample consists of 45,000 or so clones, about 4.3% of them appearing once. Before thyroid surgery, none of the patients had received any treatment. Sequencing was performed on blood. The receptor set was obtained from a female donor with papillary thyroid cancer or a benign thyroid nodule (not recorded which). Some clones in this sample may be carry-over from other donors' samples.

This clone is judged medium-sized. The chain couples TRBV6-1 to TRBJ2-1; D is ambiguous. The germline V and J ends were trimmed by 5 bases and 12 bases, with 17 bases remaining between them. Germline CDR1 reads MNHNS; CDR2 reads SASEGT. CDR3 length: 13 amino acids. The CDR3 DNA sequence: TGTGCCAGCAGTTACCCCCCCGACCATGTGCAGTTCTTC. Its protein product is CASSYPPDHVQFF.

At least ten counts were recorded for this clone. This chain links TRBV5-1 with TRBJ2-1; 9 nucleotides agree with TRBD1. The CDR3 is made up of 16 amino acids. With 4 bases clipped from V and 4 bases from J, the junction kept 9 bases outside the gene matches. In germline, CDR1 is SGHRS, CDR2 YFSETQ. The CDR3 DNA sequence: TGCGCCAGCAGCGTTATCGGGACAGGGATTTACAATGAGCAGTTCTTC. It is translated as CASSVIGTGIYNEQFF.

The chain has TRBV2 and TRBJ2-2; no clear D. CDR3 size: 13 residues. Trimming pared 6 bases from V and 4 bases from J, leaving 9 bases between. Germline CDR1 SNHLY, CDR2 FYNNEI. The CDR3 reads CASRVDGTGELFF. Here the CDR3 DNA reads TGTGCCAGCAGGGTCGATGGCACCGGGGAGCTGTTTTTT.

Many counts were recorded for this clone. In the same sample, other DNA sequences code for this CDR3. The chain recombines TRBV20-1 with TRBJ2-7; 8 positions match TRBD2. Germline CDR1 and CDR2: DFQATT and SNEGSKA (reference sequence). J lost 3 bases, V lost 2 bases, and 6 bases had no gene match. CDR3 size: 14 residues. The CDR3 loop is CSARIREGVYEQYF. The CDR3 DNA is TGCAGTGCTAGAATCCGGGAGGGGGTCTACGAGCAGTACTTC.

This clone occurred many times. The chain couples TRBV7-8 to TRBJ1-4; 9 nucleotides match TRBD1. CDR1 and CDR2 (germline): SGHVS, FQNEAQ. V lost 6 bases and J lost 15; bases outside the gene matches: 8. The CDR3 extends over 12 amino acids. The CDR3: CASSQSDRGLFF. CDR3 nucleotides: TGTGCCAGCAGTCAATCGGACAGGGGATTGTTTTTT. Based on the CDR3 plus reference TRBV7-8 and TRBJ1-4, the full variable domain is GAGVSQSPRYKVAKRGQDVALRCDPISGHVSLFWYQQALGQGPEFLTYFQNEAQLDKSGLPSDRFFAERPEGSVSTLKIQRTQQEDSAVYLCASSQSDRGLFFGSGTQLSVL.

Many counts were recorded for this clone. The V call is TRBV7-6, the J call TRBJ1-2, with unresolved D. The germline CDR1 and CDR2 sequences are SGHVS and FNYEAQ. The CDR3 runs 13 residues. V was clipped by 3 bases and J by 8 bases, with 13 bases between them. The CDR3: CASSFSLHAGYTF. CDR3 DNA sequence: TGTGCCAGCAGCTTTAGCCTACACGCAGGCTACACCTTC.

This clone was seen at least ten times. This chain links TRBV10-3 with TRBJ1-5; D gene ambiguous. CDR3 length: 14 amino acids. V was shortened by 4 bases and J by 2 bases, with 9 bases between the two germline ends. From germline, CDR1 is ENHRY and CDR2 SYGVKD. The CDR3 reads CAISVDYGNQPQHF. The CDR3 DNA reads as TGTGCCATCAGTGTAGATTACGGCAATCAGCCCCAGCATTTT.

This chain connects TRBV19 to TRBJ2-3; the match to TRBD2 covers 11 bases. V trimming: 3 bases; J trimming: 3 bases; junction bases outside the gene matches: 8. Per germline, CDR1 LNHDA and CDR2 SQIVND (reference sequence). The CDR3 sequence is 17 residues long. CDR3 loop: CASSIRHSGRVTDTQYF. The CDR3 nucleotides are TGTGCCAGTAGTATTAGGCATAGCGGGAGGGTTACAGATACGCAGTATTTT.